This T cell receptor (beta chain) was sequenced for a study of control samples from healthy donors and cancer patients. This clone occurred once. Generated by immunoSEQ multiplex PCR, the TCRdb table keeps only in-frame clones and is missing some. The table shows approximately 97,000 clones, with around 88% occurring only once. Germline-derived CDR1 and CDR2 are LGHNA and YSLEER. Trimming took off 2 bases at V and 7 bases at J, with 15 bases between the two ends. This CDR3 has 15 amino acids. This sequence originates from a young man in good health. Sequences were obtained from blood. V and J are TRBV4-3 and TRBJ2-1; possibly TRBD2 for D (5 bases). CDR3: CASSQSSFGSNEQFF. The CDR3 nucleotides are TGCGCCAGCAGCCAATCTAGCTTCGGGTCGAATGAGCAGTTCTTC.